These 12 T cell receptor beta chains were sequenced from one sample in a study of metastatic and nonmetastatic thyroid tumors. No patient had received any treatment before thyroid surgery. TCRdb used MiXCR to call clones anew from the PCR reads. Of over 10,000 clones in the sample, approximately 30% were seen once. Sequences were obtained from tumor tissue. The receptors were gathered from a female donor with papillary thyroid cancer or a benign thyroid nodule (not recorded which). Some clones in this sample may be carry-over from other donors' samples.

This clone was counted at least ten times. The rearrangement joins TRBV4-2 to TRBJ2-3, with 8 bases aligning to TRBD2. Germline lookup yields CDR1 LGHNA and CDR2 YNFKEQ. The CDR3 length is 18 residues. V gave up 1 base and J gave up 0 bases; unmatched junction bases: 9. CDR3 protein: CASSQAGLVGASTDTQYF. The CDR3 region has the DNA TGTGCCAGCAGCCAAGCGGGACTAGTTGGGGCTAGCACAGATACGCAGTATTTT.

This clone was picked up a small number of times. The junction departs from germline at one end; a sequencing error may be responsible. This chain connects TRBV6-1 to TRBJ1-6, with 8 bases matching TRBD1. Looked up from germline, CDR1 is MNHNS and CDR2 is SASEGT. The CDR3 covers 15 residues. CDR3 sequence reads: CAISDASGGSSPLHF. The CDR3 region has the DNA TGTGCCATCAGTGACGCCTCAGGGGGCTCTTCACCCCTCCACTTT.

By frequency in the sample, this clone is medium-sized (0.01 to 0.1%). The genes are TRBV12-3 or TRBV12-4 and TRBJ2-7; 7 bases match TRBD1. CDR3 length: 15 amino acids. V was pared by 5 bases and J by 0 bases, with 7 bases of the junction left unmatched. The CDR3 DNA sequence: TGTGCCAGCAGTCCCCAGGGGGAGAGCTCCTACGAGCAGTACTTC. Translated: CASSPQGESSYEQYF.

This clone was detected many times. The chain is built from TRBV3-1 and TRBJ2-7; TRBD1 or TRBD2 may be the D gene (7 bases each). V lost 2 bases to trimming and J lost 5 bases, with 19 bases between them. This CDR3 contains 16 residues. Germline assignment: CDR1 LGHDT and CDR2 YNNKEL (reference sequence). The DNA for the CDR3 is TGTGCCAGCAGCCAACCAGGGGGGGTGGTATTAAACGAGCAGTACTTC. It is translated as CASSQPGGVVLNEQYF.

The rearrangement joins TRBV5-1 to TRBJ1-5; no firm D call. This CDR3 has 15 amino acids. The V gene's germline CDR1 is SGHRS and CDR2 YFSETQ. Between the trimmed V and J ends, which lost 0 bases and 3 bases, there was a span of 10 bases. CDR3 in DNA: TGCGCCAGCAGCTTGGAAGGGCAAATCAATCAGCCCCAGCATTTT. It yields the protein CASSLEGQINQPQHF.

About this clone: A much bigger clone sits one base away, suggesting this may be a read error. The chain carries TRBV6-2 or TRBV6-3 and TRBJ2-3; 12 bases line up with TRBD2. Germline CDR1 and CDR2: MNHEY and SVGEGT. The CDR3 extends over 17 amino acids. Written as DNA, the CDR3 is TGTGCAACTCTTCTCGCTAGCGGGAGGGTTAGCACAGATACGCAGTATTTT. Protein: CATLLASGRVSTDTQYF.

The chain employs TRBV18 and TRBJ1-2; D uncertain. This CDR3 comprises 12 residues. CDR1 is KGHSH, CDR2 LQKENI, per germline. V was trimmed by 5 bases and J by 8 bases, leaving 12 bases between them. The CDR3 sequence is CASSSVLGGYTF. CDR3 in DNA: TGTGCCAGCTCATCCGTATTAGGGGGCTACACCTTC.

This clone turned up a few times. This sequence joins TRBV6-2 or TRBV6-3 and TRBJ2-5; D may correspond to TRBD1 or TRBD2 (5 bases each). Trimming took off 5 bases at V and 11 bases at J, with 21 bases between the two ends. This CDR3 spans 14 amino acids. Germline CDR1 is MNHEY and CDR2 is SVGEGT. CDR3 protein: CASSNPGTRFSQYF. The CDR3, as DNA: TGTGCCAGCAGTAACCCCGGGACCCGTTTTTCTCAGTACTTC.

A few counts support this clone. This chain uses TRBV6-2 or TRBV6-3 with TRBJ1-4; D ambiguous. Trimming shortened V by 2 bases and J by 4 bases, and 11 bases separated the two germline ends. The CDR3 spans 15 residues. Germline CDR1 reads MNHEY; CDR2 reads SVGEGT. The CDR3 DNA follows: TGTGCCAGCAGTTACGAGTACGGGAGTAATGAAAAACTGTTTTTT. Protein product: CASSYEYGSNEKLFF.

In its sample, this clone is medium-sized. The chain combines TRBV6-1 with TRBJ2-7; D might be TRBD1 or TRBD2, each matching 6 bases. Germline V CDR1 and CDR2: MNHNS, SASEGT. V lost 6 bases and J lost 2, with 17 bases in between. The CDR3 has 15 amino acids. The CDR3, as DNA: TGTGCCAGCAGGGGGACTCGGGACACCCCCTACGAGCAGTACTTC. This encodes CASRGTRDTPYEQYF.

By share, this clone counts as medium-sized. The V gene is TRBV5-1, the J gene TRBJ2-1; 11 bases are a match to TRBD2. Per the germline V gene, CDR1 is SGHRS and CDR2 is YFSETQ. The CDR3 covers 21 residues. V lost 2 bases, J lost 0 bases, and 16 bases stayed unmatched. Here the CDR3 reads CASSFALLAGAQKSSYNEQFF. CDR3 nucleotide sequence: TGCGCCAGCAGCTTCGCCTTACTAGCGGGAGCTCAGAAGAGCTCCTACAATGAGCAGTTCTTC.

Only a few counts were recorded for this clone. This rearrangement joins TRBV4-2 to TRBJ2-3; D not resolved. V was shortened by 0 bases and J by 1 base, with 8 bases between the two germline ends. The germline V gene encodes CDR1 LGHNA and CDR2 YNFKEQ. This CDR3 spans 15 amino acids. CDR3 protein: CASSQDMAGTDTQYF. The CDR3 coding sequence is TGTGCCAGCAGCCAAGATATGGCGGGCACAGATACGCAGTATTTT.